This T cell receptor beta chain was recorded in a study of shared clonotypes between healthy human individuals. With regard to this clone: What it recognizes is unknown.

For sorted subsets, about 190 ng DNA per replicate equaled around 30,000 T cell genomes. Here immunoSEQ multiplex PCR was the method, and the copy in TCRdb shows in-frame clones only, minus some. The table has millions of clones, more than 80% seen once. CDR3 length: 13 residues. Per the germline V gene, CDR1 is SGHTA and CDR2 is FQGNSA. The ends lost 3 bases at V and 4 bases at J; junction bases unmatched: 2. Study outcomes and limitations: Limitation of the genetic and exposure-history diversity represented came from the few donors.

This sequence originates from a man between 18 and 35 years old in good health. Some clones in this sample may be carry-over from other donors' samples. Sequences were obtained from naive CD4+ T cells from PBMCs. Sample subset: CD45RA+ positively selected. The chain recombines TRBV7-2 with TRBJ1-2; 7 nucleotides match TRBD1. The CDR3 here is CASSLDRTYGYTF. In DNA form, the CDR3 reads TGTGCCAGCAGCTTGGACAGGACCTATGGCTACACCTTC.